The 28 T cell receptor beta chains listed next were all sequenced from one sample in a study of spatial heterogeneity in lung cancer. Time point of the sample: sample taken at primary tumor resection. Material for sequencing was whole RNA from tumor, nontumor lung or frozen PBMC, left unsorted. A single record per CDR3 protein comes from TCRdb applying MiXCR to the 5' RACE reads. The data show 6,000 to 9,000 distinct CDR3 sequences, with about 5% seen just once and roughly 8% held by the top ten. Sequencing used normal lung tissue next to the tumor, obtained at surgery. The origin of the receptors is a female donor with early-stage non-small cell lung cancer.

This clonotype is medium-sized in the sample. The chain combines TRBV12-3 or TRBV12-4 with TRBJ2-5; TRBD1 agrees at 7 bases. This CDR3 has 14 residues. The V and J ends lost 7 bases and 1 base, in that order; junction bases with no gene match: 6. CDR3: CASTQGQSQETQYF. The CDR3 DNA follows: TGTGCCAGCACTCAGGGACAGTCCCAAGAGACCCAGTACTTC.

This clonotype is labeled as medium-sized. The CDR3 reads CASGPYTYEQYF. CDR3 coding DNA: TGTGCCAGCGGACCTTACACCTACGAGCAGTACTTC. This chain connects TRBV25-1 to TRBJ2-7; D uncertain. Trimming removed 8 bases from V and 2 bases from J, with 10 bases in between. The CDR3 covers 12 residues. Germline V lookup: CDR1 MGHDK, CDR2 SYGVNS.

The chain has TRBV28 and TRBJ1-1; TRBD1 might be the D (6 bases). Germline V CDR1 and CDR2: MDHEN, SYDVKM. CDR3 length: 15 residues. Trimming stripped 6 bases from V and 1 base from J, with 15 bases between. The CDR3 DNA follows: TGTGCCAGCAGGCAACAGGGACATAGGAACACTGAAGCTTTCTTT. This translates into CASRQQGHRNTEAFF.

In this sample, this clonotype turned up many times. The rearrangement links TRBV5-1 to TRBJ2-7, with TRBD2 matching over 12 bases. With 4 bases clipped from V and 0 bases from J, the junction kept 2 bases outside the gene matches. CDR3 length equals 15 residues. The germline V gene encodes CDR1 SGHRS and CDR2 YFSETQ. The CDR3: CASSMTSGSSYEQYF. CDR3 nucleotides: TGCGCCAGCAGCATGACTAGCGGGAGCTCCTACGAGCAGTACTTC.

Only a few counts were recorded for this clonotype. The V call is TRBV5-1, the J call TRBJ2-5, with D perhaps TRBD1 or TRBD2 (5 bases each). Trimming cost V 4 bases and J 1 base, with 8 bases left between them. The CDR3 spans 13 residues. CDR1 SGHRS and CDR2 YFSETQ come from the germline V gene. The CDR3 reads CASSGDGQETQYF. CDR3 sequence (DNA): TGCGCCAGCAGCGGGGACGGCCAAGAGACCCAGTACTTC.

By proportion, this clonotype is medium-sized. The V and J genes are TRBV12-3 or TRBV12-4 and TRBJ2-3; the match to TRBD2 covers 11 bases. The CDR3 spans 16 residues. V trimming: 6 bases; J trimming: 2 bases; junction bases outside the gene matches: 7. For the CDR3, the DNA is TGTGCCAGCAGCCCGGGACTAGCGGTACTCACAGATACGCAGTATTTT. Protein: CASSPGLAVLTDTQYF.

This clonotype is medium-sized by share. The chain employs TRBV6-6 and TRBJ2-3; D could derive from TRBD1 or TRBD2 (7 bases each). This CDR3 has 15 residues. With 7 bases removed from V and 1 base from J, the gap between germline ends came to 15 bases. Germline-derived CDR1 and CDR2 are MNHNY and SVGAGI (reference sequence). The CDR3 sequence: CASIPGGGGTDTQYF. Written as DNA, the CDR3 is TGTGCCAGCATCCCAGGGGGAGGGGGCACAGATACGCAGTATTTT.

This clonotype showed up many times. V usage is TRBV30 and J usage is TRBJ1-1, with 9 bases identical to TRBD1. J gave up 4 bases and V 1 base, and 1 base lay outside the gene matches. The length of the CDR3 is 13 residues. Germline CDR1 GTSNPN, CDR2 SVGIG (reference sequence). The CDR3: CAWSATGGTEAFF. DNA of the CDR3: TGTGCCTGGAGTGCGACAGGGGGCACTGAAGCTTTCTTT.

This clonotype was recorded at least ten times. The chain links TRBV9 to TRBJ2-6, with 7 bases fitting TRBD2. This CDR3 has 16 amino acids. CDR1 and CDR2 (germline): SGDLS, YYNGEE. After removal of 4 bases from V and 0 bases from J, the junction contained 4 bases not matched to a gene. The DNA for the CDR3 is TGTGCCAGCAGCTCGGGCGGGGGCTCTGGGGCCAACGTCCTGACTTTC. This gives the protein CASSSGGGSGANVLTF.

This clonotype appeared many times. This sequence joins TRBV7-8 and TRBJ1-2, with TRBD1 identical over 7 bases. Germline loops: CDR1 SGHVS, CDR2 FQNEAQ. The CDR3 runs to 15 residues. With V trimmed by 5 bases and J by 8 bases, 14 bases remained unmatched. CDR3 in amino acids: CASSTRDSYSGGYTF. CDR3 coding DNA: TGTGCCAGCAGCACCAGGGACAGCTATTCGGGCGGCTACACCTTC.

This clonotype was picked up many times. V usage is TRBV5-1 and J usage is TRBJ1-3; the D is unclear. Germline-derived CDR1 and CDR2 are SGHRS and YFSETQ. The CDR3 runs 15 residues. Trimming removed 2 bases at V and 0 bases at J, with 9 bases between. The CDR3 region has the DNA TGCGCCAGCAGCTTCCAACCTTTCTCTGGAAACACCATATATTTT. It codes for CASSFQPFSGNTIYF.

This clonotype was found many times. The chain links TRBV27 to TRBJ2-2; D remains unclear. CDR1 is MNHEY, CDR2 SMNVEV, per germline (reference sequence). V lost 7 bases and J 6 bases, leaving 18 bases between the germline ends. CDR3 size: 15 residues. The DNA of the CDR3 is TGTGCCAGCACCGTAGGCCCTAGTAAGGCCGGGGAGCTGTTTTTT. Translated, it gives CASTVGPSKAGELFF.

Within the sample, this clonotype is medium-sized. This chain connects TRBV28 to TRBJ1-4, with no clear D. CDR3 length equals 18 residues. Trimming shortened V by 7 bases and J by 1 base, and 22 bases separated the two germline ends. In germline, CDR1 is MDHEN, CDR2 SYDVKM. The CDR3 spells CASTLSGRHDQTNEKLFF. The CDR3 nucleotides read TGTGCCAGCACCTTATCGGGTCGGCACGATCAAACTAATGAAAAACTGTTTTTT.

This clonotype has a count of ten or more. The V gene is TRBV5-1, the J gene TRBJ2-1, with 11 bases identical to TRBD2. V shed 6 bases and J 4 bases; nucleotides not matched to a gene: 3. Germline CDR1 is SGHRS and CDR2 is YFSETQ. CDR3 length: 14 residues. CDR3 sequence reads: CASKTSGTYNEQFF. The CDR3 DNA is TGCGCCAGCAAGACTAGCGGGACGTACAATGAGCAGTTCTTC.

This clonotype is labeled as medium-sized (0.01 to 0.1%). The chain joins TRBV10-3 to TRBJ2-3; 10 bases match TRBD2. Trimming took 0 bases from V and 0 from J; bases not matched to a gene: 3. Germline V gene data show CDR1 as ENHRY and CDR2 as SYGVKD. The CDR3 loop spans 17 amino acids. In DNA form, the CDR3 reads TGTGCCATCAGTGAGTCGCCTAGCGGGAGTAGCACAGATACGCAGTATTTT. Its protein product is CAISESPSGSSTDTQYF.

In its sample, this clonotype was seen many times. V usage is TRBV5-8 and J usage is TRBJ1-4; D remains ambiguous. The CDR3 covers 17 residues. Germline V lookup: CDR1 SGHTS, CDR2 YDEGEE. The V end lost 2 bases, the J end lost 4 bases, and 18 bases lay between the germline ends. CDR3 DNA: TGTGCCAGCAGCTTTTGGGGAAGCAGCCAATATAATGAAAAACTGTTTTTT. It translates to CASSFWGSSQYNEKLFF.

The genes are TRBV6-5 and TRBJ2-3, with 10 bases matching TRBD2. CDR1 and CDR2 (germline): MNHEY, SVGAGI. The CDR3 length is 15 residues. J gave up 0 bases and V 8 bases, and 5 bases lay outside the gene matches. The CDR3 nucleotides are TGTGCCAGCGGACTAGCGGCCTCTAGCACAGATACGCAGTATTTT. The encoded protein is CASGLAASSTDTQYF.

This clonotype was picked up many times. The chain uses TRBV28 and TRBJ1-2; D may be TRBD1 (6 bases). Trimming stripped 7 bases from V and 6 bases from J, with 15 bases between. Germline V gives CDR1 MDHEN, CDR2 SYDVKM. This CDR3 comprises 13 residues. CDR3 residues: CASKDYRVDGYTF. In DNA, the CDR3 is TGTGCCAGCAAGGATTACAGGGTTGATGGCTACACCTTC.

This clonotype was seen repeatedly, ten times or more. The chain links TRBV7-8 to TRBJ2-7; D is perhaps TRBD1 (6 bases). Germline CDR1 is SGHVS and CDR2 is FQNEAQ. V was clipped by 1 base and J by 6 bases, with 13 bases between them. This CDR3 region has 14 residues. The CDR3 region has the DNA TGTGCCAGCAGCTTAGACAGGGTCCCCTCCGAGCAGTACTTC. It codes for CASSLDRVPSEQYF.

This clonotype is deemed medium-sized. This sequence joins TRBV28 and TRBJ1-2, with 9 nucleotides matching TRBD1. Germline V gene sequence: CDR1 MDHEN, CDR2 SYDVKM. V lost 4 bases and J lost 14; bases outside the gene matches: 14. The CDR3 runs to 14 residues. CDR3 in amino acids: CASSSRATGGASTF. The CDR3 DNA follows: TGTGCCAGCAGTTCACGAGCTACAGGGGGCGCGTCTACCTTC.

This clonotype has a count of ten or more. The DNA for the CDR3 is TGTGCCAGCTCACCATACACAGATACGCAGTATTTT. This codes for CASSPYTDTQYF. The gene calls are TRBV18 and TRBJ2-3; D gene uncertain. Germline V lookup: CDR1 KGHSH, CDR2 LQKENI. CDR3 length: 12 amino acids. With 2 bases removed from V and 2 bases from J, the gap between germline ends came to 2 bases.

This clonotype was detected ten times or more. This chain uses TRBV5-1 with TRBJ2-1; D is undetermined. CDR3 length: 15 amino acids. Looked up from germline, CDR1 is SGHRS and CDR2 is YFSETQ. V shed 0 bases and J shed 0 bases, with 7 bases lying between them. The CDR3: CASSLAESSYNEQFF. The DNA for the CDR3 is TGCGCCAGCAGCTTGGCGGAAAGCTCCTACAATGAGCAGTTCTTC.

This clonotype was counted ten times or more. The chain joins TRBV5-1 to TRBJ2-2; weak D call: TRBD2 (6 bases). The germline V gene has CDR1 SGHRS and CDR2 YFSETQ. V was clipped by 1 base and J by 6 bases, with 7 bases between them. This CDR3 contains 13 residues. In DNA, the CDR3 is TGCGCCAGCAGCTTGACGGGGGCCGGGGAGCTGTTTTTT. Encoded protein: CASSLTGAGELFF.

This clonotype was recorded a few times. The V and J genes are TRBV7-8 and TRBJ2-3; TRBD2 agrees at 7 bases. Losses at the gene ends were 5 bases for V and 2 bases for J; bases not matched to a gene: 10. Germline CDR1 is SGHVS and CDR2 is FQNEAQ. The CDR3 contains 16 residues. The CDR3 bases are TGTGCCAGCAGCCAGAACCCTAGCGGCTACACAGATACGCAGTATTTT. It is translated as CASSQNPSGYTDTQYF.

The chain uses TRBV18 and TRBJ2-1; D may correspond to TRBD1 or TRBD2 (5 bases each). Germline values: CDR1 KGHSH, CDR2 LQKENI. V lost 7 bases, J lost 10 bases, and 14 bases lay in between. This CDR3 comprises 12 residues. The CDR3 loop is CASWGPQEEQFF. CDR3 coding DNA: TGTGCCAGCTGGGGACCTCAGGAGGAGCAGTTCTTC.

This clonotype counts as medium-sized. The V and J genes are TRBV27 and TRBJ1-1, with 10 positions matching TRBD1. Germline V gene lookup returns CDR1 MNHEY and CDR2 SMNVEV (reference sequence). V dropped 6 bases and J dropped 8; count of bases not matched to a gene: 12. The CDR3 runs to 15 residues. The CDR3 bases are TGTGCCAGCAGCTTCGGGACAGGGGCTCCCCGGGAAGCTTTCTTT. Its translation is CASSFGTGAPREAFF.

This clonotype is medium-sized (0.01 to 0.1%) within its sample. The genes are TRBV12-3 or TRBV12-4 and TRBJ1-1, with TRBD1 matching over 10 bases. This CDR3 is 14 amino acids long. Trimming removed 2 bases from V and 6 bases from J; junction bases left unmatched: 3. The CDR3: CASSLRQGASEAFF. CDR3 sequence (DNA): TGTGCCAGCAGTTTAAGACAGGGGGCTTCTGAAGCTTTCTTT.

V and J are TRBV7-3 and TRBJ2-1; no clear D. Trimming removed 8 bases from V and 0 bases from J, with 8 bases in between. The V gene's germline CDR1 is SGHTA and CDR2 FQGTGA. This CDR3 spans 13 amino acids. The CDR3 bases are TGTGCCAGCGACCGACGCTCCTACAATGAGCAGTTCTTC. Translated, it gives CASDRRSYNEQFF. Combining the CDR3 with reference TRBV7-3 and TRBJ2-1 gives the whole variable domain GAGVSQTPSNKVTEKGKYVELRCDPISGHTALYWYRQSLGQGPEFLIYFQGTGAADDSGLPNDRFFAVRPEGSVSTLKIQRTERGDSAVYLCASDRRSYNEQFFGPGTRLTVL.